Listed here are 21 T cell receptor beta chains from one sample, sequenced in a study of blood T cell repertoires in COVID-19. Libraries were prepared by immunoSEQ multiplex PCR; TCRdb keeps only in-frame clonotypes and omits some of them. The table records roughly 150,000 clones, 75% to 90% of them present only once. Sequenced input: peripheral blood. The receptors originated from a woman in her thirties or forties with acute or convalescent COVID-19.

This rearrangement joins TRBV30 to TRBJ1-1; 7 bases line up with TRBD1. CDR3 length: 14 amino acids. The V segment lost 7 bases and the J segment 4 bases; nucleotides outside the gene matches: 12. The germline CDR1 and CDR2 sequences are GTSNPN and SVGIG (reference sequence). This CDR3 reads CAFRGFGVSTEAFF. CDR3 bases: TGTGCCTTCAGGGGGTTTGGTGTTTCCACTGAAGCTTTCTTT.

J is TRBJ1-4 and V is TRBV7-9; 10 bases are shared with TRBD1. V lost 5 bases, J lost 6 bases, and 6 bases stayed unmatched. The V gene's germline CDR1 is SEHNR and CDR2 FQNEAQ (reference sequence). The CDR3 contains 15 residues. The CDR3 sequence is CASSKVGTGDEKLFF. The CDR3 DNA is TGTGCCAGCAGCAAGGTTGGGACAGGGGATGAAAAACTGTTTTTT.

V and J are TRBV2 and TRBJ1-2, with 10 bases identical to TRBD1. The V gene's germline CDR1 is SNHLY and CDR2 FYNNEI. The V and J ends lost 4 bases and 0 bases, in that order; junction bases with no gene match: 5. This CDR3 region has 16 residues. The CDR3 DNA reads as TGTGCCAGCAGTGGGACAGGGGGGCCCGCTAACTATGGCTACACCTTC. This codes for CASSGTGGPANYGYTF. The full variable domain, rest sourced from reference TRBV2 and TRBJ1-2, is EPEVTQTPSHQVTQMGQEVILRCVPISNHLYFYWYRQILGQKVEFLVSFYNNEISEKSEIFDDQFSVERPDGSNFTLKIRSTKLEDSAMYFCASSGTGGPANYGYTFGSGTRLTVV.

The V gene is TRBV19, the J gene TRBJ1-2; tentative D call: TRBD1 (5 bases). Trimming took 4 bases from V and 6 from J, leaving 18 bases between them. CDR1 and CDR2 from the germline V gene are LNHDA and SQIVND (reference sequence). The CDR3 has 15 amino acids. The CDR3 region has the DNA TGTGCCAGTAGTACAAACCGCAGGGAAGAGGATGGCTACACCTTC. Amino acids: CASSTNRREEDGYTF.

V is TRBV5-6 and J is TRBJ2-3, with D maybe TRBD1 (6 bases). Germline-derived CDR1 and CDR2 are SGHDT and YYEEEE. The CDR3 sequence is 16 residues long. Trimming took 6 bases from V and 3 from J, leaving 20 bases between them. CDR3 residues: CASTKPLGAWTDTQYF. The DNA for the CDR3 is TGTGCCAGCACAAAGCCCTTGGGGGCTTGGACAGATACGCAGTATTTT.

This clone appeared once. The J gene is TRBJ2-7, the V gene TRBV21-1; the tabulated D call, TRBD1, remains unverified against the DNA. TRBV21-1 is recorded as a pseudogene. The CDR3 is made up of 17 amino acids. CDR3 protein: CASSTTLEGQNAYEQYF. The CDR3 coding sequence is TGTGCCAGCAGCACCACGTTGGAGGGACAGAATGCCTACGAGCAGTACTTC.

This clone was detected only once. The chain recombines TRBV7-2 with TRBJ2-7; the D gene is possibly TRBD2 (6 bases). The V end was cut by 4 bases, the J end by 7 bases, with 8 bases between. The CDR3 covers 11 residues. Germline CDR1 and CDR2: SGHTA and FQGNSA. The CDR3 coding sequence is TGTGCCAGCAGCTCGGCGGGGGAGCAGTACTTC. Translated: CASSSAGEQYF.

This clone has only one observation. DNA for the CDR3: TGCGCCAGCAGCTTGGACCCAGGGAAGGCTCAGCCCCAGCATTTT. It translates to CASSLDPGKAQPQHF. V gene TRBV5-1 combines with J gene TRBJ1-5, with D possibly TRBD1 on 5 matching bases. From germline, CDR1 is SGHRS and CDR2 YFSETQ. This CDR3 region has 15 residues. Trimming left V 0 bases short and J 6 bases short, with 13 bases between. Supplemented by reference TRBV5-1 and TRBJ1-5, the full variable domain reads KAGVTQTPRYLIKTRGQQVTLSCSPISGHRSVSWYQQTPGQGLQFLFEYFSETQRNKGNFPGRFSGRQFSNSRSEMNVSTLELGDSALYLCASSLDPGKAQPQHFGDGTRLSIL.

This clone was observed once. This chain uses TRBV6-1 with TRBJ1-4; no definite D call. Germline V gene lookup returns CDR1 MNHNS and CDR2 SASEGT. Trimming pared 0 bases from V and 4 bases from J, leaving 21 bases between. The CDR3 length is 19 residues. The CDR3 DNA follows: TGTGCCAGCAGTGAAGCGCGGAGGAGTTCTCGGCCCTTTAATGAAAAACTGTTTTTT. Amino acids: CASSEARRSSRPFNEKLFF.

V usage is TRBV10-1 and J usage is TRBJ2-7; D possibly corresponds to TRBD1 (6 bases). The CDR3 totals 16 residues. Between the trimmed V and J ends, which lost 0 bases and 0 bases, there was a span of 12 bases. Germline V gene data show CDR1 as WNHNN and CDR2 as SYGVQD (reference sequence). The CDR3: CASSESGAGSSYEQYF. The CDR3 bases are TGCGCCAGCAGTGAGTCGGGGGCAGGGAGCTCCTACGAGCAGTACTTC.

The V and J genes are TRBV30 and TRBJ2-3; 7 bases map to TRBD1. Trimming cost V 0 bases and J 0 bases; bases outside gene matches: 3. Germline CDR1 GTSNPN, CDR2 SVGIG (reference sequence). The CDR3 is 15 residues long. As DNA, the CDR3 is TGTGCCTGGAGTGTAGGGGGCAGTAGCACAGATACGCAGTATTTT. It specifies CAWSVGGSSTDTQYF.

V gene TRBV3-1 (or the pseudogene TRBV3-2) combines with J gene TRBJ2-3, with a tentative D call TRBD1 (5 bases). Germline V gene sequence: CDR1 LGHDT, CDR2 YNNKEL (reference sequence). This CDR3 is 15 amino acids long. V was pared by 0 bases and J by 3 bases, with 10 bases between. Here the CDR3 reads CASSQEGSGTDTQYF. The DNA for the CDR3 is TGTGCCAGCAGCCAAGAGGGGTCAGGGACAGATACGCAGTATTTT.

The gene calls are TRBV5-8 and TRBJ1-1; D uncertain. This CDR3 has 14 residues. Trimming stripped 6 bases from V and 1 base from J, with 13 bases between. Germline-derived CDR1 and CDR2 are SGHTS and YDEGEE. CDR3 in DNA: TGTGCCAGCACCCTTGTACGGGGGAACACTGAAGCTTTCTTT. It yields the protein CASTLVRGNTEAFF.

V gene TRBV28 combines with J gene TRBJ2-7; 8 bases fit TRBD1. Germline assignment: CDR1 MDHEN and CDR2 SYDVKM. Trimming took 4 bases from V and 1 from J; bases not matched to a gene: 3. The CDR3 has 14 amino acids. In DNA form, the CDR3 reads TGTGCCAGCAGTTCCGGGACAGGATCCTACGAGCAGTACTTC. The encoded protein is CASSSGTGSYEQYF.

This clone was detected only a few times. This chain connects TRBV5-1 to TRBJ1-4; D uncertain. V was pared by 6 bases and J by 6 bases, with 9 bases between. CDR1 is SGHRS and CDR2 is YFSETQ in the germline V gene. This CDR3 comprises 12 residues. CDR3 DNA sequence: TGCGCCAGCAACGTTCGGGATGAAAAACTGTTTTTT. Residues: CASNVRDEKLFF. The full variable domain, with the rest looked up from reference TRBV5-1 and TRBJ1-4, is KAGVTQTPRYLIKTRGQQVTLSCSPISGHRSVSWYQQTPGQGLQFLFEYFSETQRNKGNFPGRFSGRQFSNSRSEMNVSTLELGDSALYLCASNVRDEKLFFGSGTQLSVL.

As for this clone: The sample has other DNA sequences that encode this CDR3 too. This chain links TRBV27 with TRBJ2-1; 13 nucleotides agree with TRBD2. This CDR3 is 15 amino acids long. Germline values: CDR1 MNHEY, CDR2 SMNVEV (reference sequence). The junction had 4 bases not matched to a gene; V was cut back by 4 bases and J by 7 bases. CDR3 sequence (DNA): TGTGCCAGCAGTTCCGGACTAGCGGGAGTAAATGAGCAGTTCTTC. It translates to CASSSGLAGVNEQFF.

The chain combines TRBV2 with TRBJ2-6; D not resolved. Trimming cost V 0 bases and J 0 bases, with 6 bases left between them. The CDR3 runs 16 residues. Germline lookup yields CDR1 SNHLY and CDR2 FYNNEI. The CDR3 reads CASSEASVSGANVLTF. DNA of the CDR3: TGTGCCAGCAGTGAAGCGAGTGTCTCTGGGGCCAACGTCCTGACTTTC.

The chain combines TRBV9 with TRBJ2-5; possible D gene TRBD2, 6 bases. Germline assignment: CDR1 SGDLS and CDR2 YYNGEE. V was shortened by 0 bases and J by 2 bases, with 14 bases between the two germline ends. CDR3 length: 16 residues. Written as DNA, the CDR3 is TGTGCCAGCAGCGTAGGGCCAGGGACTTATCAAGAGACCCAGTACTTC. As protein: CASSVGPGTYQETQYF.

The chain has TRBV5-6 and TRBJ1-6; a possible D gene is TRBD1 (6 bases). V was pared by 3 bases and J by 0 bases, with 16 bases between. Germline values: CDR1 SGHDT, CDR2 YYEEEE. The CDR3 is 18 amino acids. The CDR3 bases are TGTGCCAGCAGCTCATCAGGGGTTTCGAGCTCCTATAATTCACCCCTCCACTTT. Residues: CASSSSGVSSSYNSPLHF.

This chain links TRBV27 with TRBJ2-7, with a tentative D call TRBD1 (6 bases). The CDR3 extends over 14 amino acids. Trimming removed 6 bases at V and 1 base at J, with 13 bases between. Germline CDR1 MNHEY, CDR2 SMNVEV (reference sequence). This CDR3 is CASRWTAQSYEQYF. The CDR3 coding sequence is TGTGCCAGCAGGTGGACAGCTCAATCCTACGAGCAGTACTTC.

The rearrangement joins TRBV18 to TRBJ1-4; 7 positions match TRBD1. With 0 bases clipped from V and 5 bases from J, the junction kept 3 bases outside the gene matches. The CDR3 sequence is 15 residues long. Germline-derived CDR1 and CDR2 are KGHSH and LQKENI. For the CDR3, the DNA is TGTGCCAGCTCACCACCAAGGGGGCGGAATGAAAAACTGTTTTTT. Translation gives CASSPPRGRNEKLFF.